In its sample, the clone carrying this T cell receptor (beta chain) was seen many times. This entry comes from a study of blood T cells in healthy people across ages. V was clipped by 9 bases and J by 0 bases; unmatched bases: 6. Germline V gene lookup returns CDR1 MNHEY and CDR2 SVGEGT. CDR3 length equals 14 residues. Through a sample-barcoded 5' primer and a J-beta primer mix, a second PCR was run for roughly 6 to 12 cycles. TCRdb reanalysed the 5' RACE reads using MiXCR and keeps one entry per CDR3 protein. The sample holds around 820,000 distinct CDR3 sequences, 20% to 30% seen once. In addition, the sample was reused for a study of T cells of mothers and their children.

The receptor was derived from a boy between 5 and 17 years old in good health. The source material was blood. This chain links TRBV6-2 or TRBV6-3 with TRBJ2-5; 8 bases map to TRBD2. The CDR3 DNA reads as TGTGCCAGTCGTAGCGGGGACCACCAAGAGACCCAGTACTTC. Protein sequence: CASRSGDHQETQYF.